These 5 T cell receptor beta chains came from one sample sequenced in a study of T-cell reconstitution after alpha-beta-depleted transplantation in children. Researchers prepared the TCRbeta library using unique molecular identifiers, the study reports. TCRdb reprocessed the PCR reads with MiXCR, giving one entry per CDR3 protein. The data hold approximately 350,000 distinct CDR3 sequences, with under 13% observed a single time. The sequencing used PBMCs from the stem cell graft donor, collected from the stem cell graft. These receptors were taken from a human donor who donated a stem cell graft to a child with acute lymphoblastic leukemia.

The chain combines TRBV20-1 with TRBJ2-2; 7 bases are shared with TRBD1. The J segment lost 5 bases and the V segment lost 3 bases, leaving 15 bases of the junction unmatched. The length of the CDR3 is 17 residues. Germline CDR1 reads DFQATT; CDR2 reads SNEGSKA (reference sequence). The CDR3 sequence: CSASGTDHESQTGELFF. As DNA, the CDR3 is TGCAGTGCTAGCGGGACAGATCATGAATCCCAAACCGGGGAGCTGTTTTTT.

For the CDR3, the DNA is TGTGCCAGTAGTACCTGGACAGGGATCGATCAGCCCCAGCATTTT. Translating gives CASSTWTGIDQPQHF. The V and J genes are TRBV19 and TRBJ1-5; 8 nucleotides align to TRBD1. This CDR3 spans 15 amino acids. After removal of 4 bases from V and 5 bases from J, the junction contained 7 bases not matched to a gene. Germline CDR1 LNHDA, CDR2 SQIVND (reference sequence).

The gene calls are TRBV5-4 and TRBJ1-2, with 10 positions matching TRBD1. The V and J ends lost 0 bases and 7 bases, in that order; junction bases with no gene match: 3. Germline V lookup: CDR1 SGHNT, CDR2 YYREEE (reference sequence). This CDR3 is 14 amino acids long. The CDR3 coding sequence is TGTGCCAGCAGCTTGGTTTGGACAGGGGGTGGCTACACCTTC. It yields the protein CASSLVWTGGGYTF.

This clonotype showed up just a few times. J is TRBJ2-7 and V is TRBV29-1; D is perhaps TRBD2 (5 bases). Trimming removed 4 bases from V and 6 bases from J, with 13 bases in between. Germline lookup yields CDR1 SQVTM and CDR2 ANQGSEA. This CDR3 region has 12 residues. The CDR3 DNA is TGCAGCGTTGGGCGGGCTCCTAGCGAGCAGTACTTC. Its protein is CSVGRAPSEQYF.

This clonotype was recorded a few times. The J gene is TRBJ2-7, the V gene TRBV2; D gene ambiguous. Germline-derived CDR1 and CDR2 are SNHLY and FYNNEI. The CDR3 has 15 residues. Trimming removed 2 bases from V and 1 base from J, with 12 bases in between. The CDR3 coding sequence is TGTGCCAGCAGTGAATCCGCAGGCGTATCCTACGAGCAGTACTTC. Protein product: CASSESAGVSYEQYF.